The entry below describes one TCR beta chain. What antigen it recognizes has not been identified. The record has no base qualities; no much larger clone is one base away. In the germline V gene, CDR1 corresponds to SNHLY and CDR2 to FYNNEI. Measured from the cysteine to the phenylalanine, the CDR3 is 13 residues long. Just the 39-base CDR3 DNA is kept, in frame starting at base 1. For this chain, trimming is 6 bases at the V end and 3 bases at the J end, and the number of junction bases without a gene match is 3. This specimen comes from a study of blood T cell repertoires in COVID-19 (dated by TCRdb to the early 2020s). Study-wide context: The collaborator samples originated in the United States, Italy and Spain and spanned the acute and convalescent phases of COVID-19. The dataset comprised deeply sampled blood TCRbeta repertoires from subjects exposed to, actively infected with, or recovered from COVID-19. The material from the prospective study consisted of cDNA or gDNA derived from T cells, B-cell-depleted T cells, or PBMCs. Where available, HLA class I and class II types were obtained from metadata supplied by the sample provider rather than from assay-based typing. A de-identified subject ID, COVID-19 status, age in years and sex were almost always included in the sample metadata. The samples were drawn from two sources: the first 160 participants of the ongoing ImmuneRACE study, and approximately 1,300 subjects contributed by 6 global collaborators. The repertoires were released in a freely available public database meant as a resource for research on the immune response to SARS-CoV-2. Findings and caveats that apply to the study as a whole: How much clinical and demographic metadata was included differed by source and by participant, and the metadata was provided uncurated.

The immunoSEQ Assay, a bias-controlled multiplex PCR, was used to amplify TCRbeta CDR3 regions from genomic DNA. The original methods were these. Nucleated cell counts per sample were estimated from amplification of reference gene primers within the assay. To quantify the absolute abundance of each unique TCRbeta CDR3 rearrangement, sequence reads were collapsed and filtered. For each sample, productive Simpson clonality was calculated as the square root of Simpson's diversity index across productive rearrangements. TCRdb retrieved this table from immuneACCESS and kept in-frame rearrangements only. Not all clones are present; in checked studies, unresolved V genes account for under half, and no reason is known for the remainder. That table gives V, J and clone size, and the DNA gave D and trimming. The table for this sample lists tens of thousands of clones; about 90% of them were counted only once. Roughly 10% of the sample comes from the top ten.

The collaborating institutions used their own protocols to collect whole blood in K2EDTA tubes. Collaborator samples were shipped for TCRbeta analysis as frozen whole blood, isolated PBMCs, or DNA extracted from either sample type. Recombination connected TRBV2 to TRBJ1-1, and 8 junction bases match TRBD1. Sequences were obtained from peripheral blood. This TCR was recovered from a man aged 50-60 years with active COVID-19. At the DNA level, the sequence is TGTGCCAGCAGGACAGGGGCGGACACTGAAGCTTTCTTT. Translation gives CASRTGADTEAFF.